This TCR beta chain derives from a study of T cells in localized non-small cell lung cancer. Study conclusions and caveats: The study detected a median about 60 of the top 100 tumor clones in adjacent lung. Heterogeneity remains possible because sequencing was limited to only one tumor region. Of the tissues analyzed, uninvolved adjacent lung showed maximal T cell clonality, greater than tumor. Greater T cell density in blood accompanied longer overall survival.

The table came from immunoSEQ multiplex PCR; TCRdb's copy has only in-frame clones and leaves some out. Here the sample spans 21,000 or so clones, nearly 90% being singletons. On this clone: Its antigen is unidentified.

The input for sequencing was peripheral blood mononuclear cells, taken before any cancer treatment. This receptor was identified in a male donor aged 60 or older with stage II lung adenocarcinoma.

Here the CDR3 reads CASSMGTDVYEQYF. The CDR3 DNA is TGTGCCAGCTCCATGGGGACAGATGTCTACGAGCAGTACTTC. The chain links TRBV18 to TRBJ2-7, with 7 bases fitting TRBD1. Trimming took 6 bases from V and 3 from J; bases not matched to a gene: 8. Germline CDR1 reads KGHSH; CDR2 reads LQKENI. The length of the CDR3 is 14 residues.